The entry below describes one TCR beta chain. Its matching antigen is unknown. The record originates from a study of blood T cells in healthy people across ages. This CDR3 region has 16 residues. V shed 3 bases and J 0 bases; nucleotides not matched to a gene: 7. The germline gives CDR1 MNHEY, CDR2 SMNVEV (reference sequence). A J-beta primer mix and a sample-barcoded 5' primer were used in a second PCR of roughly 7 to 12 cycles. At least 2.5 million CDR3-containing paired-end reads were obtained per sample. TCRdb reprocessed the 5' RACE reads via MiXCR and lists one record per CDR3 protein. The sample has more than 650,000 distinct CDR3 sequences, approximately 21% seen once. Study observations and caveats: PBMCs that were unsorted prevented a conclusive naive versus antigen-experienced comparison. Across the age range, TCR beta diversity per million T cells fell in a roughly linear way.

The chain is built from TRBV27 and TRBJ1-2, with 7 bases that match TRBD1. The TCR was taken from a man aged 65 to 79 in good health. Sequenced sample: blood. The CDR3 DNA sequence: TGTGCCAGCAGTTTGTGGGGGACAGCTTCTAACTATGGCTACACCTTC. Translated, it gives CASSLWGTASNYGYTF.